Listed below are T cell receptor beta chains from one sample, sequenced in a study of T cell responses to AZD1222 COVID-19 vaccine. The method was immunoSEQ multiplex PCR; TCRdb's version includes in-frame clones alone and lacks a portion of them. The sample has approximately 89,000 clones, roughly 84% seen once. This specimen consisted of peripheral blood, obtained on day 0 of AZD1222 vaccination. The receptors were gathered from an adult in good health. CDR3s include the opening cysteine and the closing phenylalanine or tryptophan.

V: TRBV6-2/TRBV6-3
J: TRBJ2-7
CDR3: CASSHTSGSYEQYF

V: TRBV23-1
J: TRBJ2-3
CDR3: CASSQSTF

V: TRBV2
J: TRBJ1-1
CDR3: CASGGPMNTEAFF

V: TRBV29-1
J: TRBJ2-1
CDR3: CSVEASSGDYNEQFF

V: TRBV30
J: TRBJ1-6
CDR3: CAWTLGTQYYNSPLHF

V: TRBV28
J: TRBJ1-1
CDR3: CASGYFEAFF

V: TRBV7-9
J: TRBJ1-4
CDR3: CASSSYNEKLFF

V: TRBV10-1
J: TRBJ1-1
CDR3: CASSSRVGTEAFF

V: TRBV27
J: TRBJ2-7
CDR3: CASRAQGASYEQYF

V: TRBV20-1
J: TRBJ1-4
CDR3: CSASRAGFPEKLFF